A selection of T cell receptor beta chains follows, all from one sample in a study of cytomegalovirus exposure and HLA in healthy donors. Data came from immunoSEQ multiplex PCR; TCRdb stores just in-frame clones and leaves some out. Here the sample spans almost 200,000 clones, 70% to 80% being singletons. Input material: PBMCs. These receptors all stem from a male donor in good health and CMV-seropositive. Each CDR3 is given with its conserved first and last residue. A D gene is named only where the DNA matches it firmly. Clone size is not always given. Where it is, it says once, few, many or a class for expanded clones.

DNA,CDR3,size,V,J,D
TGTGCCAGCAGTGGTCCCCAGCGGGTGAGCTCCTACGAGCAGTACTTC,CASSGPQRVSSYEQYF,NA,TRBV28,TRBJ2-7,NA
TGTGCCAGCAGCATCTTACAGGGGACGAACACCGGGGAGCTGTTTTTT,CASSILQGTNTGELFF,NA,TRBV2,TRBJ2-2,TRBD1
TGTGCCAGCAGGTCTCGACAGGGAGACACTGAAGCTTTCTTT,CASRSRQGDTEAFF,NA,TRBV28,TRBJ1-1,TRBD1
TGTGCCAGCAGCTTATCCCGACAGGGTTTGGGCGAGCAGTACTTC,CASSLSRQGLGEQYF,NA,TRBV7-3,TRBJ2-7,TRBD1
TGTGCCAGCAGCCGGGACAGGAGCTCTGGGGCCAACGTCCTGACTTTC,CASSRDRSSGANVLTF,NA,TRBV6-4,TRBJ2-6,TRBD1
TGTGCCAGCAGCTTGGGCGGGGCAGTAAGCTCCTACGAGCAGTACTTC,CASSLGGAVSSYEQYF,NA,TRBV5-6,TRBJ2-7,NA
TGTGCCAGCAGCTCGACTAGCGGCACAGATACGCAGTATTTT,CASSSTSGTDTQYF,few,TRBV7-3,TRBJ2-3,TRBD2
TGTGCCAGCAGCTTTTATCAGGGAGGGACAGATACGCAGTATTTT,CASSFYQGGTDTQYF,NA,TRBV7-3,TRBJ2-3,TRBD2
TGCGCCAGCAGCTTACAGGGTTCCACCTATGGCTACACCTTC,CASSLQGSTYGYTF,NA,TRBV5-1,TRBJ1-2,NA
TGTGCCAGCAGCTCCCGCGGACAGGCCTATGGCTACACCTTC,CASSSRGQAYGYTF,NA,TRBV5-6,TRBJ1-2,TRBD1
TGTGCCAGCAGCTGGGGACAGAGATACGAGCAGTACTTC,CASSWGQRYEQYF,NA,TRBV5-8,TRBJ2-7,TRBD1
TGCGCCAGTCAGCGGGGTGGCACAGATACGCAGTATTTT,CASQRGGTDTQYF,NA,TRBV5-1,TRBJ2-3,TRBD2
TGCGCCAGCAGCCGCTCTTGGAGGTCAGTGAACACTGAAGCTTTCTTT,CASSRSWRSVNTEAFF,NA,TRBV4-1,TRBJ1-1,NA
TGTGCCAGCAGCTTGGCGACTAGCGGGGGACCTACGTATTACAATGAGCAGTTCTTC,CASSLATSGGPTYYNEQFF,NA,TRBV5-4,TRBJ2-1,TRBD2
TGTGCCAGTAAAAATAGCGGGGCGAGATCCGAGCAGTACTTC,CASKNSGARSEQYF,NA,TRBV19,TRBJ2-7,TRBD2
TGTGCCAGCAGCTTGGGACAGGGATTGACTAATGAAAAACTGTTTTTT,CASSLGQGLTNEKLFF,NA,TRBV5-8,TRBJ1-4,TRBD1
TGTGCCAGTAAACGGGGGTCTGGAAACACCATATATTTT,CASKRGSGNTIYF,NA,TRBV6-5,TRBJ1-3,NA
TGTGCCAGCAGACTAGCGGGAAGGTACGAGCAGTACTTC,CASRLAGRYEQYF,NA,TRBV27,TRBJ2-7,TRBD2
TGCGCCAGCAGCTTGGGACTTCCCGGGGAGCTGTTTTTT,CASSLGLPGELFF,NA,TRBV5-1,TRBJ2-2,NA
TGTGCCAGCAGCTCTCAGGGTCTCTTCTACGAGCAGTACTTC,CASSSQGLFYEQYF,NA,TRBV5-4,TRBJ2-7,NA
TGTGCCAGCAGCTTGGAGGTCAGGGTCTACGAGCAGTACTTC,CASSLEVRVYEQYF,NA,TRBV5-8,TRBJ2-7,NA
TGTGCCAGTAGTAGCAGGGGCGACTATGGCTACACCTTC,CASSSRGDYGYTF,NA,TRBV19,TRBJ1-2,NA
TGTGCCAGCTCACGACCCACCGGGACAGGGAGTTCACCCCTCCACTTT,CASSRPTGTGSSPLHF,NA,TRBV18,TRBJ1-6,TRBD1
TGTGCCAGTCTGGACAGGGGTAGCAATCAGCCCCAGCATTTT,CASLDRGSNQPQHF,NA,TRBV19,TRBJ1-5,TRBD1
TGTGCCAGCAGTGAAGCGGTTATTGGTGGCCGGGGGAGCTACACCTTC,CASSEAVIGGRGSYTF,NA,TRBV2,TRBJ1-2,NA
TGTGCCAGCAGCCTAGGGGGTACAGATACGCAGTATTTT,CASSLGGTDTQYF,NA,TRBV28,TRBJ2-3,NA
TGTGCCAGCAGCTTAGCCGAGCCCGGGACAGGGGGCGCATATGGGGCCAACGTCCTGACTTTC,CASSLAEPGTGGAYGANVLTF,few,TRBV7-2,TRBJ2-6,TRBD1
TGTGCCAGCAGTTTAAACTACGAGCAGTACTTC,CASSLNYEQYF,NA,TRBV5-6,TRBJ2-7,NA
TGTGCCAGTACCATAGGAGGGGGGGACACCGGGGAGCTGTTTTTT,CASTIGGGDTGELFF,few,TRBV19,TRBJ2-2,NA
TGTGCCAGCAGCAAGTCCGGGACAGTCCCTGAAGCTTTCTTT,CASSKSGTVPEAFF,NA,TRBV5-4,TRBJ1-1,TRBD1
TGTGCCTCGTCGGTAACTGGGGCCAACGTCCTGACTTTC,CASSVTGANVLTF,NA,TRBV30,TRBJ2-6,NA
TGTGCCAGCAGCTCCCCTCCCGGGACTAGCAGCTACGAGCAGTACTTC,CASSSPPGTSSYEQYF,NA,TRBV7-6,TRBJ2-7,TRBD2
TGTGCCAGCAGTTCCGGCGGGAGCCAAGAGACCCAGTACTTC,CASSSGGSQETQYF,NA,TRBV2,TRBJ2-5,TRBD2
TGTGCCAGCTGCGGACAGGTCGTCTATGGCTACACCTTC,CASCGQVVYGYTF,NA,TRBV2,TRBJ1-2,TRBD1
TGTGCCAGCAGCGTAGGCGACAGGGGAGAACAGCCCCAGCATTTT,CASSVGDRGEQPQHF,NA,TRBV9,TRBJ1-5,TRBD1
TGTGCCAGCAGCGTAGGCAGCGGGAGGGGCGGAGATACGCAGTATTTT,CASSVGSGRGGDTQYF,once,TRBV9,TRBJ2-3,TRBD2
TGTGCCAGCAGCGCCGATTGGGGCGGGAGCGGGGAGCTGTTTTTT,CASSADWGGSGELFF,NA,TRBV9,TRBJ2-2,TRBD2
TGTGCCAGCAGCGTATCAGGGGCCAACGTCCTGACTTTC,CASSVSGANVLTF,NA,TRBV9,TRBJ2-6,NA
TGTGCCAGCAGTGAACAGGGGACCGGGGAGCTGTTTTTT,CASSEQGTGELFF,NA,TRBV2,TRBJ2-2,NA
TGTGCCAGCAGCTACCCGGGACAGGAATACTACGAGCAGTACTTC,CASSYPGQEYYEQYF,NA,TRBV11-1,TRBJ2-7,TRBD1
TGTGCCAGTAGTATCTTCAGGGTGGCCAACGTCCTGACTTTC,CASSIFRVANVLTF,NA,TRBV19,TRBJ2-6,NA
TGTGCCAGCAGTTTATCGCCACTTTTGACAGGGCTTGAGAGCTCTGGAAACACCATATATTTT,CASSLSPLLTGLESSGNTIYF,NA,TRBV27,TRBJ1-3,TRBD1
TGTGCCAGCTCCCAAACAGGGAATGAGCAGTTCTTC,CASSQTGNEQFF,NA,TRBV18,TRBJ2-1,NA
TGTGTCAGCAGCCAAGTTTTGGAGACTAACTATGGCTACACCTTC,CVSSQVLETNYGYTF,NA,TRBV4-2,TRBJ1-2,NA
TGTGCCAGCGGAGACAGGGAGGGCAATCAGCCCCAGCATTTT,CASGDREGNQPQHF,NA,TRBV27,TRBJ1-5,TRBD1
TGCGCCAGCAGCCAAAATAATCCGGGGGATTCACCCCTCCACTTT,CASSQNNPGDSPLHF,NA,TRBV5-1,TRBJ1-6,NA
TGTGCCAGCAGTTACTCGAGACAACCCTACGAGCAGTACTTC,CASSYSRQPYEQYF,NA,TRBV6-5,TRBJ2-7,NA
TGTGCCAGCAGTCCGGACAGGGATAACTATGGCTACACCTTC,CASSPDRDNYGYTF,NA,TRBV7-2,TRBJ1-2,TRBD1
TGTGCCAGTAGGAGCCCCCGACAGGGCGGGAACTATGGCTACACCTTC,CASRSPRQGGNYGYTF,NA,TRBV19,TRBJ1-2,TRBD1
TGTGCCAGCAGCCATCGGTTCGACTATGGCTACACCTTC,CASSHRFDYGYTF,NA,TRBV5-6,TRBJ1-2,NA